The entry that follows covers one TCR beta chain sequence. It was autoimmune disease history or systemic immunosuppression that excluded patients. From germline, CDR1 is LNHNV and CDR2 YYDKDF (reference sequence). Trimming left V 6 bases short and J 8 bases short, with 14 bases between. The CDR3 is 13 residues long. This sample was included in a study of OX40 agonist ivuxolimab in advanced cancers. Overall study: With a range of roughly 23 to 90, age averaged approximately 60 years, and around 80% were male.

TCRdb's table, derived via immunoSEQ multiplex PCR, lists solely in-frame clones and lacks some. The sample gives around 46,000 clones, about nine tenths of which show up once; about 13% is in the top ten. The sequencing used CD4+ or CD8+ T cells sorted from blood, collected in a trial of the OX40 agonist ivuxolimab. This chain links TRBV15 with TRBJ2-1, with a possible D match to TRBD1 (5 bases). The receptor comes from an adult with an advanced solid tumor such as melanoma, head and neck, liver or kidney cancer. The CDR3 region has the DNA TGTGCCACCAGACCTAGTGGGGCGTATGAGCAGTTCTTC. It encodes CATRPSGAYEQFF. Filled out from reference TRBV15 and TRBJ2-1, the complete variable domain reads DAMVIQNPRYQVTQFGKPVTLSCSQTLNHNVMYWYQQKSSQAPKLLFHYYDKDFNNEADTPDNFQSRRPNTSFCFLDIRSPGLGDTAMYLCATRPSGAYEQFFGPGTRLTVL.